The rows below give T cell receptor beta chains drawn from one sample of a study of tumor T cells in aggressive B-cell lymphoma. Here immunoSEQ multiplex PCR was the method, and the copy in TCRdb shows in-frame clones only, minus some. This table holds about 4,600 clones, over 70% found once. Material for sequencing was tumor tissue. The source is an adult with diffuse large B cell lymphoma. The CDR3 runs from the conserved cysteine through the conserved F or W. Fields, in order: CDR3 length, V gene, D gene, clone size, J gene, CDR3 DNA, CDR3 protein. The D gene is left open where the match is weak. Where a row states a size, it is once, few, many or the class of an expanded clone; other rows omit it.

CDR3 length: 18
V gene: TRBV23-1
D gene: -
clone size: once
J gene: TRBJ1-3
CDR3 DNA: TGCGCCAGCAGTCTGGGGGTTGGAGGGGTTTCGTTCGGAAACACCATATATTTT
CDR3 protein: CASSLGVGGVSFGNTIYF

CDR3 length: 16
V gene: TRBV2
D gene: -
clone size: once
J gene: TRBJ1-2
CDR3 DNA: TGTGCCAGCAGTACTTTATGGCGGGGCCGGGACTATGGCTACACCTTC
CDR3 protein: CASSTLWRGRDYGYTF

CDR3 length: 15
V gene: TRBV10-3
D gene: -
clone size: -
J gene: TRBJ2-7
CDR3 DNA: TGTGCCATCACTCCCGGGACTCTTTTTCAGGACGAGCAGTACTTC
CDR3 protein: CAITPGTLFQDEQYF

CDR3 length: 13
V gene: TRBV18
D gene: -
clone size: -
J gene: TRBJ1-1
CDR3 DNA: TGTGCCAGCTCACCCCCGATTGGGACAGAAGCTTTCTTT
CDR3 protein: CASSPPIGTEAFF

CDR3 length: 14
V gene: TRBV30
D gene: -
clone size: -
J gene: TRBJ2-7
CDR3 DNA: TGTGCCTGGGCCCGCGGCGGGAATTCCTACGAGCAGTACTTC
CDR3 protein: CAWARGGNSYEQYF

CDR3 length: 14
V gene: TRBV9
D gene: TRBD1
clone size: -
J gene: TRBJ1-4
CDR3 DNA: TGTGCCAGCAGCGCGACAGGGACTAATGAAAAACTGTTTTTT
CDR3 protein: CASSATGTNEKLFF

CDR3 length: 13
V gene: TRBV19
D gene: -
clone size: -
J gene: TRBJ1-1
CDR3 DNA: TGTGCCAGTAGTATAGATAGGGGCACTGAAGCTTTCTTT
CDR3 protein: CASSIDRGTEAFF

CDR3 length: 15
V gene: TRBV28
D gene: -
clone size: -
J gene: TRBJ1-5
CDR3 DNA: TGTGCCAGCAGTTTACAACAGGGTTTCTGGCAGCCCCAGCATTTT
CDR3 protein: CASSLQQGFWQPQHF

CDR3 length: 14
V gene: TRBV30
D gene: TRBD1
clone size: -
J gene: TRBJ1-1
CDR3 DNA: TGTGCCTGGATGTGGGACAGCTTGAACACTGAAGCTTTCTTT
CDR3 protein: CAWMWDSLNTEAFF

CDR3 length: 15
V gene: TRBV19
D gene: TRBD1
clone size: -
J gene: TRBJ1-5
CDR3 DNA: TGTGCCAGCGACAGGGGGCTATTTGGCAATCAGCCCCAGCATTTT
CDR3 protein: CASDRGLFGNQPQHF

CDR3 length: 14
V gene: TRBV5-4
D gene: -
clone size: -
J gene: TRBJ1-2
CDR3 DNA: TGTGCCAGCAGCCCTGATCCCTCAGGCTATGGCTACACCTTC
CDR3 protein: CASSPDPSGYGYTF

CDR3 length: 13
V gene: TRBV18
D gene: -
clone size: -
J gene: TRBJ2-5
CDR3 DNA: TGTGCCAGCTCACCAGGTAGTAAAGAGACCCAGTACTTC
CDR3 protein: CASSPGSKETQYF

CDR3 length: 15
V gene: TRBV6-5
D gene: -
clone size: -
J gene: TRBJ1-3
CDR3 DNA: TGTGCCAGCAGTTACTCGAGCGTCGGCGGGAACACCATATATTTT
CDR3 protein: CASSYSSVGGNTIYF

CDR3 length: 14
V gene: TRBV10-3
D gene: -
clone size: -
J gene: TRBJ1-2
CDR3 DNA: TGTGCCATCAGTGAGGGTGTCAGGGCCTATGGCTACACCTTC
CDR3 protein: CAISEGVRAYGYTF

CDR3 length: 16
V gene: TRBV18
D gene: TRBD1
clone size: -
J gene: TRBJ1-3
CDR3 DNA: TGTGCCAGCTCACTGGGACAGGGAAGATCTGGAAACACCATATATTTT
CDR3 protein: CASSLGQGRSGNTIYF

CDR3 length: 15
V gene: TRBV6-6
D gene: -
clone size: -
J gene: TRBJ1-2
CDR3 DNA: TGTGCCAGCAGTTACAAGGTGGGGAGTAACTATGGCTACACCTTC
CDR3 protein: CASSYKVGSNYGYTF

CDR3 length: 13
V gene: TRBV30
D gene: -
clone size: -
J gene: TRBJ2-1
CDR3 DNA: TGTGCTCAAAGACGGAGCTCCTACAATGAGCAGTTCTTC
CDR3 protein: CAQRRSSYNEQFF

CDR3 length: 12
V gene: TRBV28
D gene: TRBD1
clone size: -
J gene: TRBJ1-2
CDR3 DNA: TGTGCCAGCCAACAGGGGCAAGGCGGCTACACCTTC
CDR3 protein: CASQQGQGGYTF

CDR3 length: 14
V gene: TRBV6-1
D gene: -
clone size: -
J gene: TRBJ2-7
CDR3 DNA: TGTGCCAGCAGAACAACAGGCTCAACCTACGAGCAGTACTTC
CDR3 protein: CASRTTGSTYEQYF

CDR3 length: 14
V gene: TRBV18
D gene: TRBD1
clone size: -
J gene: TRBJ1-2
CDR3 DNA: TGTGCCAGCTCACTTAGCCGGGACAGCTATGGCTACACCTTC
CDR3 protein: CASSLSRDSYGYTF

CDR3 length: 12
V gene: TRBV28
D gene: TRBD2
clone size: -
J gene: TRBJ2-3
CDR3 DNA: TGTGCCAGCACCGGGGGGGTGGATACGCAGTATTTT
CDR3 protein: CASTGGVDTQYF

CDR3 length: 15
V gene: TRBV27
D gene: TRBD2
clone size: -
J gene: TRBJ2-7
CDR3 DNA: TGTGCCAGCAGCCTCGAACGGGGGGGCCGGAGGGAGCAGTACTTC
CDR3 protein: CASSLERGGRREQYF

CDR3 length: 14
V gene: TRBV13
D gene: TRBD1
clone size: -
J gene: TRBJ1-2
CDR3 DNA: TGTGCCAGCAGCTACGGACAGGGGGCGGTTGGCTACACCTTC
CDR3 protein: CASSYGQGAVGYTF

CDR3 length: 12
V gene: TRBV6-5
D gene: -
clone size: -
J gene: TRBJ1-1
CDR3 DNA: TGTGCCAGTCGACAGCGGAACACTGAAGCTTTCTTT
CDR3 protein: CASRQRNTEAFF

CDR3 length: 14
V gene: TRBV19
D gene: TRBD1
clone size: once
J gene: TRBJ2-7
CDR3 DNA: TGTGCCAGTAGTTTGGACAGGGGGGACTACGAGCAGTACTTC
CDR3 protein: CASSLDRGDYEQYF

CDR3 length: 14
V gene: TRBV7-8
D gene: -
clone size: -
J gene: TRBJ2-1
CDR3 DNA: TGTGCCAGCAGCCCCCTTGCGGGGAGCGATGAGCAGTTCTTC
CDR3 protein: CASSPLAGSDEQFF

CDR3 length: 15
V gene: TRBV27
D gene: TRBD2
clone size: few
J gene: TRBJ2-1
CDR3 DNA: TGTGCCAGCAGTTATCTAGCGGGGGCGGGCAATGAGCAGTTCTTC
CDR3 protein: CASSYLAGAGNEQFF

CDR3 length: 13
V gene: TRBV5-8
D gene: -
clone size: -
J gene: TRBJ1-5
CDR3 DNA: TGTGCCAGCAGCTTTAGTCCCTATCAGCCCCAGCATTTT
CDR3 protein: CASSFSPYQPQHF

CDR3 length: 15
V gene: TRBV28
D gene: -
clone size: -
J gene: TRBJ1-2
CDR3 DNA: TGTGCCAGCAGAACTGGGCGAACCACTAACTATGGCTACACCTTC
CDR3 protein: CASRTGRTTNYGYTF

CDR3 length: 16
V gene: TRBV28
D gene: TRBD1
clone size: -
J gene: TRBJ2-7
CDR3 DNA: TGTGCCAGCAGCCGTCACAGGACAGGCACATCCTACGAGCAGTACTTC
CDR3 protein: CASSRHRTGTSYEQYF

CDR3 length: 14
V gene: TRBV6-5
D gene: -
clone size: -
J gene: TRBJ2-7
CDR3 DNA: TGTGCCAGCAGTTACTCGATCGGGGTACGCGAGCAGTACTTC
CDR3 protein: CASSYSIGVREQYF

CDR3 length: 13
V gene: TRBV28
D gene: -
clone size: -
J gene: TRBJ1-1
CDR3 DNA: TGTGCCAGCAGTTTATTCACCCAATTGGACTTCTTCTTT
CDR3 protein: CASSLFTQLDFFF

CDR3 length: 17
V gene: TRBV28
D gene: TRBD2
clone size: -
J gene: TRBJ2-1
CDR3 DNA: TGTGCCAGCAGTGCCTCAAGCGGGGGGGGGTCCTACAATGAGCAGTTCTTC
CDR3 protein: CASSASSGGGSYNEQFF

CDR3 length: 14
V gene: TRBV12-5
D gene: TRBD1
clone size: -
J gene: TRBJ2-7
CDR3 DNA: TGTGCTAGTGGTTTGGGGACAGGGGCCTACGAGCAGTACTTC
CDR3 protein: CASGLGTGAYEQYF

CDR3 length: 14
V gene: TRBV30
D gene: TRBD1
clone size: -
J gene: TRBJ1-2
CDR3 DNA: TGTGCCTGGAGTCTCCGGGACAGGGCGTGGGGCTACACCTTC
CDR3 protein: CAWSLRDRAWGYTF

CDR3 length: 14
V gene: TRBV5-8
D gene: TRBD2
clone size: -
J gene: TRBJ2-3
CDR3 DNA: TGTGCCAGCAGAATAGCGGGAGGGACTGATACGCAGTATTTT
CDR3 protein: CASRIAGGTDTQYF

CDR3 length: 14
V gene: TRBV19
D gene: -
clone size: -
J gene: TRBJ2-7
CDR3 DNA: TGTGCCAGTAGTATGGCCGGGAACCCCTACGAGCAGTACTTC
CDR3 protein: CASSMAGNPYEQYF

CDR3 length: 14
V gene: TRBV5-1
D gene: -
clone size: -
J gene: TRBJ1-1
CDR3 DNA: TGCGCCAGCAGCTCCACAGGGTCGGGCACTGAAGCTTTCTTT
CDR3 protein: CASSSTGSGTEAFF

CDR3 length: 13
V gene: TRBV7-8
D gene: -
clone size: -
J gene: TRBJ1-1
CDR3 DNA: TGTGCCAGCAGCTTCCCGGGGGGCACTGAAGCTTTCTTT
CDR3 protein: CASSFPGGTEAFF

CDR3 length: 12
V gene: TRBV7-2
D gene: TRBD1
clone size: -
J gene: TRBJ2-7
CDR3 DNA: TGTGCCAGCGGTAACAGGGGCTACGAGCAGTACTTC
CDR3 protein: CASGNRGYEQYF

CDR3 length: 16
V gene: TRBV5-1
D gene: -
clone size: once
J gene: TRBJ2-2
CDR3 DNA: TGCGCCAGCAGCGTGGACAGCCCGACGAACACCGGGGAGCTGTTTTTT
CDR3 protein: CASSVDSPTNTGELFF

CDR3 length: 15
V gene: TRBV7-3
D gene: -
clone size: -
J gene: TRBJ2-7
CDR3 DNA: TGTGCCAGCAGCTTAGAAGGGGGACCTAACTACGAGCAGTACTTC
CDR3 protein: CASSLEGGPNYEQYF

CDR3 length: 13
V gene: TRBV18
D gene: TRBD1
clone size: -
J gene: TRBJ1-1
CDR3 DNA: TGTGCCAGCTCTCTGGAACAGGGGGTACAGGCTTTCTTT
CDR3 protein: CASSLEQGVQAFF

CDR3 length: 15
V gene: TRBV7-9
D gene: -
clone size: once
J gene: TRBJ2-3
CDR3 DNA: TGTGCCAGCAGCATAACAGGGCGTCTCACAGATACGCAGTATTTT
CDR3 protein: CASSITGRLTDTQYF

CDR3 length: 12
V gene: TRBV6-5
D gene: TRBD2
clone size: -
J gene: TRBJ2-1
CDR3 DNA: TGTGCCAGCATCGGACTAGCGGATCAGCAGTTCTTC
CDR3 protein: CASIGLADQQFF

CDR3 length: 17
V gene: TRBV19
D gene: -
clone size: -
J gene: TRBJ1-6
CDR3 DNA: TGTGCCAGTAGTATAGGAGGCAGGGGCCTCCGGAGCTCACCCCTCCACTTT
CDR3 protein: CASSIGGRGLRSSPLHF

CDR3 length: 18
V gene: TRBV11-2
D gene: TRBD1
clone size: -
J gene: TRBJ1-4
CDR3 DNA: TGTGCCAGCAGCTCTCTTCCGGGACAGGGGGCTTATAATGAAAAACTGTTTTTT
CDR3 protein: CASSSLPGQGAYNEKLFF

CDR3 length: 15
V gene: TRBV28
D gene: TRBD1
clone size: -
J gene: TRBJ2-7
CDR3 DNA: TGTGCCAGCAGTTTGACTGGGACAGGGCGGTACGAGCAGTACTTC
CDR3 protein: CASSLTGTGRYEQYF

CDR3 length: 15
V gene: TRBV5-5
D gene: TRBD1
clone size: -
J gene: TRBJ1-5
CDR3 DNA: TGTGCCAGCAGCGTGGACAGGTTCGGCAATCAGCCCCAGCATTTT
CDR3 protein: CASSVDRFGNQPQHF

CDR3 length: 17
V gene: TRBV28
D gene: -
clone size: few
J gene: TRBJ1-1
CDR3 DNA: TGTGCCAGCAGCTCCCCCGGTCAGCGGGCCCTAAGGGATGAAGCTTTCTTT
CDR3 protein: CASSSPGQRALRDEAFF

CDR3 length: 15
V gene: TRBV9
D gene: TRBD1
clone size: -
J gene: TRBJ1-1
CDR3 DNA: TGTGCCAGCAGCCCCCGACAGGGACAAAACACTGAAGCTTTCTTT
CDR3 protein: CASSPRQGQNTEAFF

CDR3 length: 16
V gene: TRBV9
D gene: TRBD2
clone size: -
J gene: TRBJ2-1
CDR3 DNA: TGTGCCAGCAGCTCAACTAGCGGGAGGTCCTACAATGAGCAGTTCTTC
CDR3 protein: CASSSTSGRSYNEQFF